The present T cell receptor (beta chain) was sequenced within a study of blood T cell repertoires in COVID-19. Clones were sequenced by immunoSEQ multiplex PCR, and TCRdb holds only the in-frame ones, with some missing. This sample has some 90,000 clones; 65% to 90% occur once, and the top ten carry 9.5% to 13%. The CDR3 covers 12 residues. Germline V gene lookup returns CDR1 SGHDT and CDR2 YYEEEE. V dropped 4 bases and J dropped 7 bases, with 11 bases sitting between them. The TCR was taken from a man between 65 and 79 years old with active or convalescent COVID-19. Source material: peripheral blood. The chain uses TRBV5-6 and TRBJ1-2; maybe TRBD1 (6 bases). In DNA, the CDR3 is TGTGCCAGCAGCCCTGGACAGCTTGGCTACACCTTC. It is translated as CASSPGQLGYTF.